This T cell receptor beta chain was profiled in a study of human T cells and chemical hapten exposure. Each CDR3 protein gets one entry after TCRdb re-called the RACE reads with MiXCR. Of fewer than 150,000 distinct CDR3 sequences listed, about an eighth were seen once; the top ten hold 0.92%. The germline V gene encodes CDR1 MNHEY and CDR2 SVGEGT. This CDR3 has 14 residues. Trimming at V came to 6 bases and at J to 5 bases, leaving 7 bases not matched to a gene. Time point defined: patch test 1, 2 weeks after DPC sensitization. Treatment here: therapeutic diphenylcyclopropenone sensitization with weekly scalp DPC.

The sequence was obtained from a man aged 18 to 35 with alopecia areata. Some clones in this sample may be carry-over from other donors' samples. The chain is built from TRBV6-2 or TRBV6-3 and TRBJ2-5; 9 bases align to TRBD1. This specimen was whole blood, taken in connection with sensitization to the hapten diphenylcyclopropenone (DPC). CDR3 residues: CASSRWDRAETQYF. As DNA, the CDR3 is TGTGCCAGCAGCCGCTGGGACAGGGCTGAGACCCAGTACTTC.